The source of this TCR beta chain is a study of OX40 agonist ivuxolimab in advanced cancers. Study-wide context: Two patients with cutaneous melanoma and one with hepatocellular carcinoma, three in total, showed partial responses. Regarding the study as a whole: Certain nonresponders likewise exhibited a low normalized T-cell clonal expansion. CD4+ and CD8+ T cells in blood underwent clonal expansion by week 6 at 0.1 to 3.0 mg/kg.

In regard to this clone: The antigen remains unidentified.

Clones were read by immunoSEQ multiplex PCR, and TCRdb kept only the in-frame ones, dropping some. The sample lists 31,000 or so clones; about 83% were seen once. The CDR3 is 14 residues long. Germline assignment: CDR1 SGDLS and CDR2 YYNGEE. V was shortened by 4 bases and J by 3 bases, with 11 bases between the two germline ends. The clonotype was recovered from an adult with an advanced solid tumor such as melanoma, head and neck, liver or kidney cancer. Sequences were derived from CD4+ or CD8+ T cells sorted from blood, sampled in a trial of the OX40 agonist ivuxolimab. The chain combines TRBV9 with TRBJ1-5, with D perhaps matching TRBD1 (6 bases). CDR3 nucleotides: TGTGCCAGCAGCTTACAGGGAACCAATCAGCCCCAGCATTTT. This gives the protein CASSLQGTNQPQHF.